This TCR beta chain was profiled in a study of T cell repertoires in cytomegalovirus infection. Study overall: Shared public TCR beta signatures pointed to both CMV infection and a matching HLA type.

A few counts support this clonotype. The antigen is unknown. Study results and caveats: CMV carriers with the relevant HLA were identified by cumulative public TCR beta family frequency. HLA-C-restricted, CMV-specific TCR beta clonotypes were dominant ex vivo.

V shed 4 bases and J shed 9 bases, with 13 bases lying between them. This CDR3 region has 13 residues. TCRdb fed the reads into MiXCR, producing one record per CDR3 protein. The data contain 150,000 or so distinct CDR3 sequences, roughly 20% of them singletons. The starting material was CD8+ T cells from cultured PBMCs, obtained from culture after CMV antigen stimulation. V and J are TRBV12-3 or TRBV12-4 and TRBJ2-1; possible D gene TRBD1, 6 bases. The source is a human donor in good health (CMV status not recorded). Some clones in this sample may be carry-over from other donors' samples. The CDR3: CASSWGQTGEQFF. For the CDR3, the DNA is TGTGCCAGCAGTTGGGGACAAACGGGTGAGCAGTTCTTC.